The entry below describes one TCR beta chain. The antigen is unknown. The CDR3 is made up of 16 amino acids. V trimming: 6 bases; J trimming: 7 bases; junction bases outside the gene matches: 17. CDR1 is MDHEN, CDR2 SYDVKM, per germline. The record originates from a study of CD8 T cells in Susac syndrome. The overall study: Clinically active disease was present in more than five of the sequenced Susac syndrome patients. About eight of these patients were in remission. Patients with Susac syndrome were therapy-naive, on corticosteroids, or on intravenous immunoglobulin alone at blood draw. Findings of the study overall: Clonal expansion involving Susac CD8+ cells peaked in TEMRA cells and active patients.

RNA was extracted with the RNeasy kit, and a quantity of about 0.45 to 1 ug was reverse transcribed using random hexamers. Amplification of TCR beta CDR3 across 54 Vbeta and 13 Jbeta was performed with immunoSEQ multiplex PCR. Each CDR3 protein is one row after TCRdb ran MiXCR on the immunoSEQ multiplex PCR reads. Of about 140,000 distinct CDR3 sequences in the sample, roughly 94% are singletons; the top ten hold around 0.2%. The receptor was derived from a human donor with Susac syndrome. The sequenced sample was CD8+ T cells from PBMCs. The chain uses TRBV28 and TRBJ2-5; 7 bases are a match to TRBD1. CDR3 sequence: CASRASDGEGQLTQYF. The DNA of the CDR3 is TGTGCCAGCAGGGCGTCGGACGGAGAGGGACAGTTGACCCAGTACTTC.